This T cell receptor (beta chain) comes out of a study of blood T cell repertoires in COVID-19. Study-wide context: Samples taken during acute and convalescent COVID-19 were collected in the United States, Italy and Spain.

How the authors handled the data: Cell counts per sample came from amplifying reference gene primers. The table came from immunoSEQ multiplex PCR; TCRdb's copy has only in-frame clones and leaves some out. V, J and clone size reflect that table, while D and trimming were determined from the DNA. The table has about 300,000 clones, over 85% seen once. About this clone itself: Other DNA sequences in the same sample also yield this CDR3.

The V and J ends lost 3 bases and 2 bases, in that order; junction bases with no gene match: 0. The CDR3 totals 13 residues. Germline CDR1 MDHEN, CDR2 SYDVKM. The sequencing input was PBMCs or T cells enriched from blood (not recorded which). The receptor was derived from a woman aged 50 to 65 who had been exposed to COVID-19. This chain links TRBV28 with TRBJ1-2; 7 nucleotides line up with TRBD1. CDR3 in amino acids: CASSLGQNYGYTF. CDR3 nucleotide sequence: TGTGCCAGCAGTTTGGGACAGAACTATGGCTACACCTTC.